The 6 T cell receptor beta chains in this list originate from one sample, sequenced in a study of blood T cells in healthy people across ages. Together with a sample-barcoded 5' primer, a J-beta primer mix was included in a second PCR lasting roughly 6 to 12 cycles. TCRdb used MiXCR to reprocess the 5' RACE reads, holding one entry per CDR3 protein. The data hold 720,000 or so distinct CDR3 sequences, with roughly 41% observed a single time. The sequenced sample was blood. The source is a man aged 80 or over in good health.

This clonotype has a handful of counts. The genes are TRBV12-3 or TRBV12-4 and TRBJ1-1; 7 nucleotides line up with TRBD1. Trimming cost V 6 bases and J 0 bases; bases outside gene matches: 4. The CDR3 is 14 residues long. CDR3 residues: CASSRDSLNTEAFF. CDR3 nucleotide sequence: TGTGCCAGCAGCCGGGACAGCCTGAACACTGAAGCTTTCTTT.

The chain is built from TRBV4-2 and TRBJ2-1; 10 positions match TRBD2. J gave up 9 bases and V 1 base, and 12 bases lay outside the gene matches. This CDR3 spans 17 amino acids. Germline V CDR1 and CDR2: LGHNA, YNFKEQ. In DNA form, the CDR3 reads TGTGCCAGCAGCCAAGCCGGACTAGCGGCCCTGCGGAGTGAGCAGTTCTTC. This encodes CASSQAGLAALRSEQFF.

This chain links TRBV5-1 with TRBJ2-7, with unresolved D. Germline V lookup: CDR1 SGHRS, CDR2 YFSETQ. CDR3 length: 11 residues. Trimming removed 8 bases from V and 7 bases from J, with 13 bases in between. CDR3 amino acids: CASTMSDEQYF. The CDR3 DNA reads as TGCGCCAGTACCATGTCGGATGAGCAGTACTTC.

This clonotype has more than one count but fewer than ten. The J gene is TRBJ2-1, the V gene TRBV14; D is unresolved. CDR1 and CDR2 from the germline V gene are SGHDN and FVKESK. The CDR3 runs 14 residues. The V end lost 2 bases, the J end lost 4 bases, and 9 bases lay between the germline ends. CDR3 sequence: CASSQMTGYNEQFF. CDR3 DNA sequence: TGTGCCAGCAGCCAAATGACTGGATACAATGAGCAGTTCTTC. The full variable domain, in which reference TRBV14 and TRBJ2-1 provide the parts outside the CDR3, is EAGVTQFPSHSVIEKGQTVTLRCDPISGHDNLYWYRRVMGKEIKFLLHFVKESKQDESGMPNNRFLAERTGGTYSTLKVQPAELEDSGVYFCASSQMTGYNEQFFGPGTRLTVL.

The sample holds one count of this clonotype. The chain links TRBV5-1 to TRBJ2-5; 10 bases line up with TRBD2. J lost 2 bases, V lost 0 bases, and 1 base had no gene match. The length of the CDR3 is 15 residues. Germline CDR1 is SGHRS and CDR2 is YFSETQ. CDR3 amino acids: CASSLVSGRQETQYF. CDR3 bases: TGCGCCAGCAGCTTGGTTAGCGGGAGGCAAGAGACCCAGTACTTC.

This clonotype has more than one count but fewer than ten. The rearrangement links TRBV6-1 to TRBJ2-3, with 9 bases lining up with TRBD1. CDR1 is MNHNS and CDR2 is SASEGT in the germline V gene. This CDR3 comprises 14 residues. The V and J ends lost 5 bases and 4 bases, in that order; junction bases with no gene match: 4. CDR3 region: CASSKQGAADTQYF. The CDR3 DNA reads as TGTGCCAGCAGTAAACAGGGGGCTGCAGATACGCAGTATTTT.